One and the same sample provided the 29 T cell receptor beta chains below, sequenced in a study of regulatory T cells in long-lasting Graves disease. CDR3-region Arm-PCR and iRepertoire HTBI primers produced the TCR beta libraries. One entry per CDR3 protein results from TCRdb running MiXCR on the multiplex PCR reads. The sample consists of 350,000 to 450,000 distinct CDR3 sequences, roughly 15% of them appearing once. Documented time point: newly diagnosed GD, antithyroid drugs for less than 3 months. The TCR library was prepared using RNA isolated from PBMCs. This sample was also put to use in a study of T cells in Graves' hyperthyroidism and ophthalmopathy.

The sequencing here drew on peripheral blood mononuclear cells (PBMCs), taken at new diagnosis, from a patient treated with antithyroid drugs. The receptor source for this set is a woman between 35 and 50 years old with Graves disease.

In its sample, this clonotype was seen a few times. The chain links TRBV29-1 to TRBJ2-2; weak D call: TRBD1 (5 bases). The CDR3 sequence is 14 residues long. The ends were cut back, 6 bases at V and 0 bases at J, with 11 bases in the middle. CDR1 is SQVTM and CDR2 is ANQGSEA in the germline V gene. The CDR3 here is CSVADSANTGELFF. CDR3 bases: TGCAGCGTAGCAGACAGCGCGAACACCGGGGAGCTGTTTTTT.

This clonotype was counted a few times. The V gene is TRBV7-3, the J gene TRBJ2-7; D gene uncertain. This CDR3 has 14 residues. Trimming took off 3 bases at V and 1 base at J, with 10 bases between the two ends. CDR1 is SGHTA and CDR2 is FQGTGA in the germline V gene. The CDR3 here is CASSFTLDSYEQYF. CDR3 in DNA: TGTGCCAGCAGCTTCACCCTCGATTCCTACGAGCAGTACTTC. Full variable domain (missing parts from reference TRBV7-3 and TRBJ2-7): GAGVSQTPSNKVTEKGKYVELRCDPISGHTALYWYRQSLGQGPEFLIYFQGTGAADDSGLPNDRFFAVRPEGSVSTLKIQRTERGDSAVYLCASSFTLDSYEQYFGPGTRLTVT.

This clonotype was picked up many times. The chain carries TRBV27 and TRBJ1-4; D is ambiguous. This CDR3 comprises 15 residues. V was clipped by 6 bases and J by 7 bases, with 18 bases between them. Germline CDR1 is MNHEY and CDR2 is SMNVEV (reference sequence). The CDR3 bases are TGTGCCAGCAGCCCTACACGAGGGAACGGTGAAAAACTGTTTTTT. This codes for CASSPTRGNGEKLFF.

The V gene is TRBV7-2, the J gene TRBJ2-2; 9 bases match TRBD2. J was trimmed by 4 bases and V by 5 bases; bases with no gene match: 11. Germline-derived CDR1 and CDR2 are SGHTA and FQGNSA. The CDR3 totals 17 residues. The CDR3 coding sequence is TGTGCCAGCAGCCCCCTGGGTAGCGGGAGAATCACCGGGGAGCTGTTTTTT. It translates to CASSPLGSGRITGELFF. Full variable domain (rest looked up from reference TRBV7-2 and TRBJ2-2): GAGVSQSPSNKVTEKGKDVELRCDPISGHTALYWYRQSLGQGLEFLIYFQGNSAPDKSGLPSDRFSAERTGGSVSTLTIQRTQQEDSAVYLCASSPLGSGRITGELFFGEGSRLTVL.

This chain connects TRBV4-1 to TRBJ1-6; D might be TRBD1 (6 bases). This CDR3 is 16 amino acids long. Trimming pared 2 bases from V and 5 bases from J, leaving 13 bases between. Germline CDR1 reads MGHRA; CDR2 reads YSYEKL. The CDR3 sequence: CASSQLGGADNSPLHF. In DNA, the CDR3 is TGCGCCAGCAGCCAATTAGGGGGGGCAGATAATTCACCCCTCCACTTT.

This chain links TRBV20-1 with TRBJ2-7; D possibly corresponds to TRBD1 (6 bases). The CDR3 consists of 16 residues. CDR1 is DFQATT, CDR2 SNEGSKA, per germline (reference sequence). V gave up 1 base and J gave up 7 bases, with 23 bases separating them. The CDR3 spells CSARGSREGHRGEQYF. In DNA, the CDR3 is TGCAGTGCTAGAGGCAGCAGGGAAGGACATAGGGGGGAGCAGTACTTC.

This clonotype was counted at least ten times. The J gene is TRBJ2-2, the V gene TRBV12-3 or TRBV12-4; 14 bases agree with TRBD2. J was trimmed by 9 bases and V by 7 bases; bases with no gene match: 10. The CDR3 runs to 16 residues. The CDR3 spells CASTQGGTSGSWELFF. CDR3 coding DNA: TGTGCCAGCACCCAGGGGGGGACTAGCGGGAGCTGGGAGCTGTTTTTT.

The sample holds many counts of this clonotype. The genes are TRBV12-3 or TRBV12-4 and TRBJ2-1, with 8 bases identical to TRBD1. This CDR3 has 13 amino acids. V trimming: 3 bases; J trimming: 7 bases; junction bases outside the gene matches: 2. CDR3 sequence: CASSFGDRNEQFF. The CDR3 DNA reads as TGTGCCAGCAGTTTTGGGGACAGGAATGAGCAGTTCTTC.

This clonotype showed up many times. The chain employs TRBV27 and TRBJ1-5, with D maybe TRBD1 (6 bases). The length of the CDR3 is 17 residues. V lost 6 bases, J lost 0 bases, and 18 bases lay in between. Germline V CDR1 and CDR2: MNHEY, SMNVEV (reference sequence). The CDR3 sequence is CASSQYHRDYSNQPQHF. In DNA form, the CDR3 reads TGTGCCAGCAGCCAATATCACAGGGACTATAGCAATCAGCCCCAGCATTTT.

The table lists this clonotype with a few counts. A much larger clone differs by one base, so this may be a read error. The rearrangement uses TRBV12-3 or TRBV12-4 and TRBJ2-7; D assignment may be TRBD1 or TRBD2 (5 bases each). The CDR3 is 14 residues long. The CDR3 protein is CASSFEGPSYGQYF. The CDR3 nucleotides read TGTGCCAGCAGTTTTGAGGGACCCTCGTACGGGCAGTACTTC.

This clonotype was seen many times. The chain is built from TRBV11-2 and TRBJ2-1; no firm D call. The CDR3 contains 15 residues. The V and J ends lost 2 bases and 1 base respectively, with 9 bases between them. CDR1 is SGHAT, CDR2 FQNNGV, per germline. CDR3 loop: CASSLNPASYNEQFF. The CDR3 bases are TGTGCCAGCAGCTTAAACCCGGCTTCCTACAATGAGCAGTTCTTC.

The rearrangement uses TRBV5-6 and TRBJ2-2, with TRBD2 identical over 9 bases. Germline lookup yields CDR1 SGHDT and CDR2 YYEEEE. With 8 bases clipped from V and 4 bases from J, the junction kept 12 bases outside the gene matches. CDR3 size: 16 residues. CDR3 bases: TGTGCCAGTAGTAGCGGGAGAAAGCGTAGCACCGGGGAGCTGTTTTTT. The encoded protein is CASSSGRKRSTGELFF.

This clonotype has ten or more counts. The rearrangement links TRBV28 to TRBJ2-7; TRBD2 matches 9 bases. Germline CDR1 MDHEN, CDR2 SYDVKM. The CDR3 totals 14 residues. Trimming took 6 bases from V and 4 from J; bases not matched to a gene: 7. CDR3: CASSLLAGRYEQYF. The DNA for the CDR3 is TGTGCCAGCAGCCTTCTAGCGGGAAGATACGAGCAGTACTTC.

The genes are TRBV7-9 and TRBJ1-6, with D hard to call. CDR3 length: 14 amino acids. Between the trimmed V and J ends, which lost 5 bases and 8 bases, there was a span of 13 bases. Germline V gene sequence: CDR1 SEHNR, CDR2 FQNEAQ (reference sequence). The CDR3 nucleotides are TGTGCCAGCAGCCACCGGGAAAGGGATTCACCCCTCCACTTT. It translates to CASSHRERDSPLHF.

The chain has TRBV7-8 and TRBJ1-5; D is possibly TRBD1 (5 bases). The CDR3 is 16 amino acids. V lost 0 bases and J 3 bases, leaving 12 bases between the germline ends. Germline loops: CDR1 SGHVS, CDR2 FQNEAQ. The CDR3 loop is CASSLASGPINQPQHF. The CDR3 DNA follows: TGTGCCAGCAGCTTAGCGTCGGGACCGATCAATCAGCCCCAGCATTTT.

In this sample, this clonotype turned up many times. The chain combines TRBV7-8 with TRBJ2-7; a weak D match, TRBD1 (5 bases). This CDR3 spans 17 amino acids. With 0 bases removed from V and 0 bases from J, the gap between germline ends came to 15 bases. The V gene's germline CDR1 is SGHVS and CDR2 FQNEAQ. The CDR3 sequence is CASSLAETAISSYEQYF. The CDR3 coding sequence is TGTGCCAGCAGCTTAGCTGAGACAGCTATCAGCTCCTACGAGCAGTACTTC.

This rearrangement joins TRBV5-1 to TRBJ2-1; 7 positions match TRBD2. Trimming cost V 6 bases and J 8 bases; bases outside gene matches: 8. Germline V CDR1 and CDR2: SGHRS, YFSETQ. The CDR3 covers 13 residues. CDR3 region: CASTPSGGDEQFF. Here the CDR3 DNA reads TGCGCCAGCACCCCTTCTGGGGGGGATGAGCAGTTCTTC.

The table lists this clonotype with a few counts. This chain joins TRBV30 and TRBJ1-5, with 10 nucleotides matching TRBD1. V was pared by 3 bases and J by 9 bases, with 5 bases of the junction left unmatched. Germline-derived CDR1 and CDR2 are GTSNPN and SVGIG (reference sequence). This CDR3 comprises 13 residues. CDR3 DNA sequence: TGTGCCTGGAGGGGACAGGGGTTAGGGCCCCAGCATTTT. Translation: CAWRGQGLGPQHF.

This clonotype has at least ten counts. V gene TRBV6-1 combines with J gene TRBJ1-5; unclear D gene. Germline V gene lookup returns CDR1 MNHNS and CDR2 SASEGT. This CDR3 has 13 amino acids. The V gene lost 6 bases and the J gene lost 4 bases, with 10 bases spanning the gap. The CDR3 nucleotides are TGTGCCAGCAGACTCAGCCTGAATCAGCCCCAGCATTTT. The encoded protein is CASRLSLNQPQHF.

This clonotype was counted many times. This rearrangement joins TRBV20-1 to TRBJ2-5; D assignment may be TRBD1 or TRBD2 (6 bases each). The germline CDR1 and CDR2 sequences are DFQATT and SNEGSKA (reference sequence). Trimming removed 2 bases from V and 5 bases from J, with 12 bases in between. CDR3 length: 13 residues. The CDR3 sequence: CSARRGAGETQYF. The DNA of the CDR3 is TGCAGTGCTAGAAGGGGGGCTGGGGAGACCCAGTACTTC.

This clonotype was detected a few times. The chain joins TRBV20-1 to TRBJ1-2, with 9 positions matching TRBD1. The V and J ends lost 3 bases and 3 bases, in that order; junction bases with no gene match: 8. Germline CDR1 DFQATT, CDR2 SNEGSKA (reference sequence). The CDR3 is made up of 15 amino acids. For the CDR3, the DNA is TGCAGTGCTAGCCGGGACAGGGCCGGGGACTATGGCTACACCTTC. It is translated as CSASRDRAGDYGYTF.

This clonotype showed up many times. This sequence joins TRBV7-8 and TRBJ1-1, with D maybe TRBD1 (5 bases). V lost 0 bases and J 4 bases, leaving 12 bases between the germline ends. CDR3 size: 15 residues. CDR1 and CDR2 from the germline V gene are SGHVS and FQNEAQ. As DNA, the CDR3 is TGTGCCAGCAGCTTAGCAGGGGCGCGGAGCACTGAAGCTTTCTTT. Protein sequence: CASSLAGARSTEAFF.

V gene TRBV6-1 combines with J gene TRBJ2-2; TRBD2 might be the D (6 bases). Between the trimmed V and J ends, which lost 6 bases and 5 bases, there was a span of 22 bases. The CDR3 loop spans 17 amino acids. Germline V gene lookup returns CDR1 MNHNS and CDR2 SASEGT. The CDR3 DNA sequence: TGTGCCAGCAGCGCAGATAGGGGAGGTAGTAGGACCGGGGAGCTGTTTTTT. This gives the protein CASSADRGGSRTGELFF.

Notes on this clonotype: The junction departs from the called germline gene at one end, perhaps through a read error. The gene calls are TRBV24-1 and TRBJ1-1; no clear D. The CDR3 sequence is 13 residues long. Germline V CDR1 and CDR2: KGHDR, SFDVKD. CDR3 bases: TGTGCCACCACTGATTTTGCGAACACTGAAGCTTTCTTT. This sequence encodes CATTDFANTEAFF.

This clonotype was detected many times. The chain combines TRBV5-1 with TRBJ2-7; D is unresolved. V was pared by 1 base and J by 0 bases, with 5 bases between. Germline V CDR1 and CDR2: SGHRS, YFSETQ. There are 13 residues in the CDR3. The CDR3 here is CASSLRSSYEQYF. DNA of the CDR3: TGCGCCAGCAGCTTGCGGTCCTCCTACGAGCAGTACTTC.

This clonotype was picked up many times. V usage is TRBV18 and J usage is TRBJ1-5, with 8 bases identical to TRBD1. This CDR3 is 15 amino acids long. Trimming cost V 2 bases and J 2 bases; bases outside gene matches: 2. Germline CDR1 is KGHSH and CDR2 is LQKENI. The chain's CDR3 is CASSPTGGGNQPQHF. DNA of the CDR3: TGTGCCAGCTCACCAACAGGGGGTGGCAATCAGCCCCAGCATTTT.

This clonotype was counted ten times or more. The chain joins TRBV24-1 to TRBJ2-1, with 10 bases matching TRBD2. Germline V CDR1 and CDR2: KGHDR, SFDVKD. This CDR3 comprises 17 residues. With V trimmed by 4 bases and J by 6 bases, 11 bases remained unmatched. CDR3 in DNA: TGTGCCACCAGTGAGTCCGCGGGACTAGCGATAATCAATGAGCAGTTCTTC. Amino acids: CATSESAGLAIINEQFF.

This clonotype was detected ten times or more. CDR3 sequence (DNA): TGTGCCATCAGTGAGTCGAAAGTGATGGAACCCGAGGAGGAGACCCAGTACTTC. It is translated as CAISESKVMEPEEETQYF. The chain couples TRBV10-3 to TRBJ2-5; D remains ambiguous. There are 18 residues in the CDR3. The germline CDR1 and CDR2 sequences are ENHRY and SYGVKD. Trimming pared 0 bases from V and 5 bases from J, leaving 22 bases between.

This chain joins TRBV9 and TRBJ2-7; D is ambiguous. Germline loops: CDR1 SGDLS, CDR2 YYNGEE. Trimming shortened V by 0 bases and J by 6 bases, and 13 bases separated the two germline ends. The CDR3 spans 14 residues. The CDR3 is CASSVDRTPVEQYF. The DNA for the CDR3 is TGTGCCAGCAGCGTAGATAGGACCCCCGTCGAGCAGTACTTC.